This TCR beta chain is drawn from a study of chemoradiotherapy in HPV16-positive cancers. TCRdb's copy holds only in-frame clones and misses some; the assay was immunoSEQ multiplex PCR. The table has under 15,000 clones, roughly nine tenths seen once. Samples were taken several times over chemoradiotherapy. The CDR3 is 19 amino acids. Trimming removed 1 base at V and 4 bases at J, with 24 bases between. Germline V gene sequence: CDR1 SGHDT, CDR2 YYEEEE. The material was blood, obtained from a patient who underwent chemoradiotherapy. The V gene is TRBV5-6, the J gene TRBJ1-3; D may be TRBD1 (5 bases). The receptor was isolated from a human donor with HPV-associated anogenital cancer. The DNA of the CDR3 is TGTGCCAGCAGCTTGAGTCCAACAGGAGTCTCCATAGCCGGAAACACCATATATTTT. It is translated as CASSLSPTGVSIAGNTIYF.